A selection of T cell receptor beta chains follows, all from one sample in a study of shared clonotypes between healthy human individuals. Some clones are missing from TCRdb's copy, which holds only in-frame ones; the method was immunoSEQ multiplex PCR. Altogether about 2 million clones are present, 90% to 95% being singletons, with the ten largest covering 0.13%. Sample: naive CD4+ T cells sorted from blood. These receptors all come from a man aged 18 to 30 in good health. Both conserved end residues are part of each CDR3. D genes are given only for firm matches. Clone size is stated in some rows and not others, as once, few, many or a class when expanded.

TRBJ2-7 TRBD1 once TRBV19 CASSIVQGEYEQYF TGTGCCAGTAGTATCGTACAGGGGGAGTACGAGCAGTACTTC
TRBJ2-5 TRBD2 - TRBV5-1 CASSLERLAGEETQYF TGCGCCAGCAGCTTGGAACGGCTAGCGGGGGAAGAGACCCAGTACTTC
TRBJ2-3 - once TRBV2 CASSLGGRWADTQYF TGTGCCAGCAGTCTGGGTGGGAGATGGGCAGATACGCAGTATTTT
TRBJ2-7 - - TRBV7-6 CASSSDTPREQYF TGTGCCAGCAGCTCGGACACCCCTCGCGAGCAGTACTTC
TRBJ2-1 - - TRBV7-2 CASSLAGATLQFF TGTGCCAGCAGCTTAGCGGGAGCGACCCTGCAGTTCTTC
TRBJ2-5 - - TRBV18 CASSPFREIYGETQYF TGTGCCAGCTCACCGTTCAGGGAGATTTATGGAGAGACCCAGTACTTC
TRBJ2-5 TRBD2 once TRBV5-4 CASSRGGSQETQYF TGTGCCAGCAGCCGGGGGGGGTCGCAAGAGACCCAGTACTTC
TRBJ2-5 TRBD2 - TRBV27 CASGQPGLVMETQYF TGTGCCAGCGGCCAGCCGGGACTAGTAATGGAGACCCAGTACTTC
TRBJ1-4 - - TRBV27 CASKLQGDNEKLFF TGTGCCAGCAAATTGCAAGGGGATAATGAAAAACTGTTTTTT
TRBJ1-5 - once TRBV5-1 CASTLDIYQTGNQPQHF TGCGCCAGCACCTTGGACATCTACCAAACTGGCAATCAGCCCCAGCATTTT
TRBJ1-2 TRBD1 - TRBV28 CASKAGTGNYGYTF TGTGCCAGCAAAGCCGGGACAGGTAACTATGGCTACACCTTC
TRBJ2-1 - - TRBV9 CASSVFSASNREQFF TGTGCCAGCAGCGTATTCTCGGCCTCGAATCGTGAGCAGTTCTTC
TRBJ1-5 TRBD1 - TRBV6-1 CASRGQGKPQPQHF TGTGCCAGCAGGGGACAGGGCAAACCTCAGCCCCAGCATTTT
TRBJ2-7 - - TRBV6-6 CASSYTRQDLRIEQYF TGTGCCAGCAGTTACACCCGACAGGACCTACGAATAGAGCAGTACTTC
TRBJ1-1 - - TRBV18 CASSPRGKGEAFF TGTGCCAGCTCACCAAGAGGGAAGGGTGAAGCTTTCTTT
TRBJ2-1 - - TRBV7-2 CASSLGGSQVEQFF TGTGCCAGCAGCTTAGGGGGGTCCCAGGTCGAGCAGTTCTTC
TRBJ2-5 - once TRBV13 CASSQLGETQYF TGTGCCAGCAGCCAACTAGGAGAGACCCAGTACTTC
TRBJ1-1 - - TRBV28 CASASSSVAFF TGTGCCAGCGCATCATCCTCCGTGGCTTTCTTT
TRBJ2-5 - - TRBV20-1 CSAGPPETQYF TGCAGTGCTGGGCCCCCGGAGACCCAGTACTTC
TRBJ2-2 - - TRBV5-1 CASSLAAGPGELFF TGCGCCAGCAGCTTGGCCGCAGGGCCCGGGGAGCTGTTTTTT
TRBJ2-1 TRBD2 - TRBV5-1 CASSFPLGLADYNEQFF TGCGCCAGCAGCTTCCCATTGGGACTAGCGGATTACAATGAGCAGTTCTTC
TRBJ2-6 TRBD2 - TRBV30 CAWGPGLALGANVLTF TGTGCCTGGGGACCGGGACTAGCGTTGGGGGCCAACGTCCTGACTTTC
TRBJ2-4 - - TRBV7-2 CASSFARLGAKNIQYF TGTGCCAGCAGCTTTGCTAGGTTGGGGGCCAAAAACATTCAGTACTTC
TRBJ1-5 TRBD1 - TRBV5-1 CASSAGEGAWQPQHF TGCGCCAGCAGTGCCGGGGAGGGGGCATGGCAGCCCCAGCATTTT
TRBJ2-7 TRBD1 many TRBV5-1 CASISRDRSYEQYF TGCGCCAGCATAAGCCGGGACAGGTCCTACGAGCAGTACTTC
TRBJ1-4 - - TRBV27 CASKPGPNEKLFF TGTGCCAGCAAACCGGGCCCTAATGAAAAACTGTTTTTT
TRBJ2-5 TRBD2 - TRBV7-9 CASSFASGIEETQYF TGTGCCAGCAGCTTCGCTAGCGGGATAGAAGAGACCCAGTACTTC
TRBJ2-7 - once TRBV4-1 CASSQGVFSYEQYF TGCGCCAGCAGCCAAGGAGTGTTCTCCTACGAGCAGTACTTC
TRBJ1-1 - - TRBV10-3 CAISESGQLNTEAFF TGTGCCATCAGTGAGTCTGGGCAGCTGAACACTGAAGCTTTCTTT
TRBJ2-1 - - TRBV28 CASIGANEQFF TGTGCCAGCATCGGTGCTAATGAGCAGTTCTTC
TRBJ1-3 - - TRBV5-4 CASSSGRDGGNTIYF TGTGCCAGCAGCTCCGGCCGGGACGGTGGAAACACCATATATTTT
TRBJ2-1 - - TRBV21-1 CASSTLAGGRGDEQFF TGTGCCAGCAGCACCTTAGCGGGAGGCCGAGGGGATGAGCAGTTCTTC
TRBJ1-1 - - TRBV10-3 CAISESITDTEAFF TGTGCCATCAGTGAGTCGATAACAGACACTGAAGCTTTCTTT
TRBJ2-1 - - TRBV18 CASSPNTGAGNEQFF TGTGCCAGCTCACCCAACACGGGGGCGGGGAATGAGCAGTTCTTC
TRBJ2-2 - - TRBV5-1 CASSGFADVNTGELFF TGCGCCAGCAGCGGCTTTGCGGACGTCAACACCGGGGAGCTGTTTTTT
TRBJ1-5 - - TRBV19 CASTLERNQPQHF TGTGCCAGTACCCTCGAGCGTAATCAGCCCCAGCATTTT
TRBJ2-7 - - TRBV15 CATSRDDGEQYF TGTGCCACCAGCAGAGATGACGGGGAGCAGTACTTC
TRBJ1-4 - - TRBV11-2 CASLRGQGTNEKLFF TGTGCCAGCCTTCGGGGCCAAGGGACTAATGAAAAACTGTTTTTT
TRBJ2-7 TRBD2 - TRBV11-2 CASSSRLAEASYEQYF TGTGCCAGCAGCTCTCGACTAGCGGAAGCTTCCTACGAGCAGTACTTC
TRBJ2-7 - - TRBV7-9 CASSLRPSEQYF TGTGCCAGCAGCTTGCGGCCCAGCGAGCAGTACTTC
TRBJ2-7 - - TRBV7-8 CASSLRGLAGPYEQYF TGTGCCAGCAGCTTACGCGGGCTAGCAGGTCCCTACGAGCAGTACTTC
TRBJ2-2 - - TRBV7-9 CASSLLRGSGELFF TGTGCCAGCAGCCTCCTTAGGGGGTCCGGGGAGCTGTTTTTT
TRBJ2-6 - - TRBV7-8 CASSLEGEGGANVLTF TGTGCCAGCAGCTTAGAAGGGGAAGGTGGGGCCAACGTCCTGACTTTC
TRBJ1-2 TRBD1 - TRBV7-9 CATGTAIYGYAF TGTGCCACCGGGACAGCAATTTATGGCTACGCCTTC
TRBJ2-7 - - TRBV27 CASSLPRRWKQYF TGTGCCAGCAGTTTACCCAGGAGGTGGAAGCAGTACTTC
TRBJ2-6 - - TRBV7-2 CASSPNDRSGANVLTF TGTGCCAGCAGTCCTAACGACAGGTCTGGGGCCAACGTCCTGACTTTC
TRBJ1-1 - - TRBV5-4 CASSTRSPLNTEAFF TGTGCCAGCAGCACACGTAGTCCTCTAAACACTGAAGCTTTCTTT
TRBJ1-5 - - TRBV6-1 CASSWNSNQPQHF TGTGCCAGCAGTTGGAATAGCAATCAGCCCCAGCATTTT
TRBJ2-1 - once TRBV5-1 CASSSRGYNEQFF TGCGCCAGCAGCTCAAGGGGCTACAATGAGCAGTTCTTC